The entry that follows covers one T cell receptor beta chain sequence. What it recognizes is unknown. The length of the CDR3 is 16 residues. CDR1 LGHNA and CDR2 YNFKEQ come from the germline V gene. The V segment lost 1 base and the J segment 6 bases; nucleotides outside the gene matches: 6. All participating donors were Caucasian adults from Nashville, Tennessee. The source of the sample is a study of shared clonotypes between healthy human individuals. General study findings and limits: Only blood was sampled, and tissue TCR repertoires likely differ from blood ones.

Measured with immunoSEQ multiplex PCR; TCRdb has only the in-frame clones, and not every one. The sample has some 530,000 clones, approximately 84% seen once. V and J are TRBV4-2 and TRBJ1-2; 12 bases fit TRBD1. The TCR sequence derives from a woman aged 40-49 years in good health. Some clones in this sample may be carry-over from other donors' samples. Sequences were obtained from PBMCs. In DNA, the CDR3 is TGTGCCAGCAGCCAAGCCGGGGACAGGGGGCTGAATGGCTACACCTTC. Translation: CASSQAGDRGLNGYTF.